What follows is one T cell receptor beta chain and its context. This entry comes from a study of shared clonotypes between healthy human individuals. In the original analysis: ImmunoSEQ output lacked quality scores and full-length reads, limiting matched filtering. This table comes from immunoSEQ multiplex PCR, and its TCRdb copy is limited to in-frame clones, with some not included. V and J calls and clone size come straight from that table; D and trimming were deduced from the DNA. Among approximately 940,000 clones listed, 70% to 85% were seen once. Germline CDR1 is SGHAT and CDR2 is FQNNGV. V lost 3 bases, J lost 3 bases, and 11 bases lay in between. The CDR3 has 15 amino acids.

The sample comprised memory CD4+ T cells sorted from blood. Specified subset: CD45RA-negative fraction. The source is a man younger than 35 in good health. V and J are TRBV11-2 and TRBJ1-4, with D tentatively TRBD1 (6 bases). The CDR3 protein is CASSFRGGSNEKLFF. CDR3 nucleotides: TGTGCCAGCAGCTTTCGAGGGGGATCTAATGAAAAACTGTTTTTT. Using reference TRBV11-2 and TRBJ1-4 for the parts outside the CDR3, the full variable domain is EAGVAQSPRYKIIEKRQSVAFWCNPISGHATLYWYQQILGQGPKLLIQFQNNGVVDDSQLPKDRFSAERLKGVDSTLKIQPAKLEDSAVYLCASSFRGGSNEKLFFGSGTQLSVL.